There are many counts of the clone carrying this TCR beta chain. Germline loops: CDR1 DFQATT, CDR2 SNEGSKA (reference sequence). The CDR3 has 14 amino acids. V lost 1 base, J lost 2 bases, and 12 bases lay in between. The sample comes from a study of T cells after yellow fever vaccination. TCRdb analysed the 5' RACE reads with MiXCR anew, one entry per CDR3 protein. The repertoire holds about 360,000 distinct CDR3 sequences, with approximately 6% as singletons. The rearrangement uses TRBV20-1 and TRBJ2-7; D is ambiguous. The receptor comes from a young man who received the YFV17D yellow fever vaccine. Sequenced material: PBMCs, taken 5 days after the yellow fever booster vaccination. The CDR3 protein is CSARVPPLAYEQYF. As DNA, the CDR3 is TGCAGTGCTAGAGTCCCACCTCTAGCCTACGAGCAGTACTTC.